The 10 T cell receptor beta chains below were found in one sample sequenced in a study of CD8 T cells in ankylosing spondylitis. MiXCR, run by TCRdb on the 5' RACE reads, gives a single entry per CDR3 protein. The table shows about 240,000 distinct CDR3 sequences, with around 7.8% occurring only once. Specimen: blood, either unsorted or a sorted T cell fraction (not recorded which). The receptors here all came from a male donor with ankylosing spondylitis or in good health (not recorded which).

This clonotype has ten or more counts. V and J are TRBV7-9 and TRBJ2-3, with 8 bases matching TRBD2. Germline CDR1 is SEHNR and CDR2 is FQNEAQ (reference sequence). V lost 2 bases to trimming and J lost 4 bases; unmatched junction nucleotides: 8. The CDR3 consists of 16 residues. The CDR3 DNA is TGTGCCAGCAGCTTATTTTCCAGCGGGAGCGCAGATACGCAGTATTTT. Residues: CASSLFSSGSADTQYF.

The V call is TRBV5-1, the J call TRBJ1-1, with a possible D match to TRBD1 (6 bases). This CDR3 spans 16 amino acids. Per the germline V gene, CDR1 is SGHRS and CDR2 is YFSETQ. Trimming removed 0 bases from V and 0 bases from J, with 12 bases in between. The CDR3 DNA reads as TGCGCCAGCAGCTTGGGTCTAACAGGGCTGAACACTGAAGCTTTCTTT. This translates into CASSLGLTGLNTEAFF.

This clonotype has a count of ten or more. The J gene is TRBJ2-3, the V gene TRBV4-1; D unresolved. CDR3 length: 14 amino acids. The V end was cut by 0 bases, the J end by 4 bases, with 8 bases between. Germline V gene sequence: CDR1 MGHRA, CDR2 YSYEKL. The CDR3 coding sequence is TGCGCCAGCAGCCAAGAACGTTACCCAGATACGCAGTATTTT. Translated: CASSQERYPDTQYF.

At least ten counts were recorded for this clonotype. J is TRBJ2-7 and V is TRBV12-3 or TRBV12-4; 13 bases map to TRBD2. CDR3 size: 18 residues. Germline trimming cut 4 bases from V and 2 bases from J; bases unmatched to any gene: 11. The CDR3 is CASSSPPRGTSGTYEQYF. The CDR3 nucleotides are TGTGCCAGCAGTTCCCCCCCCCGCGGGACTAGCGGGACCTACGAGCAGTACTTC.

This clonotype was picked up many times. The CDR3: CASSLAGVSGSSYNEQFF. The DNA of the CDR3 is TGCGCCAGCAGCTTGGCAGGGGTTAGCGGGAGCTCCTACAATGAGCAGTTCTTC. The genes are TRBV5-1 and TRBJ2-1; TRBD2 matches 9 bases. This CDR3 contains 18 residues. Looked up from germline, CDR1 is SGHRS and CDR2 is YFSETQ. V lost 0 bases, J lost 0 bases, and 7 bases stayed unmatched.

This clonotype was detected ten times or more. DNA of the CDR3: TGCGCCAGCAGCCCCCAGGGGCCCAGCGGCACTGAAGCTTTCTTT. This sequence encodes CASSPQGPSGTEAFF. The V gene is TRBV4-3, the J gene TRBJ1-1; D is possibly TRBD1 (6 bases). The germline V and J ends were trimmed by 4 bases and 4 bases, with 16 bases remaining between them. Germline V gene lookup returns CDR1 LGHNA and CDR2 YSLEER. There are 15 residues in the CDR3.

This clonotype was detected many times. The chain recombines TRBV7-9 with TRBJ1-1; perhaps TRBD1 as D (6 bases). The CDR3 has 15 residues. Trimming removed 5 bases at V and 5 bases at J, with 18 bases between. Germline CDR1 is SEHNR and CDR2 is FQNEAQ (reference sequence). CDR3 sequence: CASSPHRGALTEAFF. The CDR3 DNA reads as TGTGCCAGCAGCCCCCATCGGGGGGCGCTTACTGAAGCTTTCTTT.

This clonotype was detected many times. This rearrangement joins TRBV6-5 to TRBJ2-3; D might be TRBD2 (6 bases). The CDR3 loop spans 14 amino acids. Looked up from germline, CDR1 is MNHEY and CDR2 is SVGAGI. Between the trimmed V and J ends, which lost 0 bases and 8 bases, there was a span of 12 bases. CDR3 loop: CASSYSGLQGTQYF. CDR3 coding DNA: TGTGCCAGCAGTTACTCGGGACTTCAGGGTACGCAGTATTTT.

The V gene is TRBV20-1, the J gene TRBJ2-1; D is possibly TRBD2 (5 bases). This CDR3 is 15 amino acids long. CDR1 is DFQATT and CDR2 is SNEGSKA in the germline V gene (reference sequence). V was clipped by 0 bases and J by 5 bases, with 14 bases between them. CDR3 in amino acids: CSARDLRGNHNEQFF. DNA for the CDR3: TGCAGTGCTAGAGATCTTAGAGGGAACCACAATGAGCAGTTCTTC.

The chain couples TRBV7-9 to TRBJ2-2; no definite D call. Trimming took 5 bases from V and 4 from J, leaving 14 bases between them. The CDR3 spans 15 residues. CDR1 is SEHNR, CDR2 FQNEAQ, per germline (reference sequence). This CDR3 is CASSPVPAGTGELFF. CDR3 nucleotide sequence: TGTGCCAGCAGCCCAGTTCCGGCCGGCACCGGGGAGCTGTTTTTT.